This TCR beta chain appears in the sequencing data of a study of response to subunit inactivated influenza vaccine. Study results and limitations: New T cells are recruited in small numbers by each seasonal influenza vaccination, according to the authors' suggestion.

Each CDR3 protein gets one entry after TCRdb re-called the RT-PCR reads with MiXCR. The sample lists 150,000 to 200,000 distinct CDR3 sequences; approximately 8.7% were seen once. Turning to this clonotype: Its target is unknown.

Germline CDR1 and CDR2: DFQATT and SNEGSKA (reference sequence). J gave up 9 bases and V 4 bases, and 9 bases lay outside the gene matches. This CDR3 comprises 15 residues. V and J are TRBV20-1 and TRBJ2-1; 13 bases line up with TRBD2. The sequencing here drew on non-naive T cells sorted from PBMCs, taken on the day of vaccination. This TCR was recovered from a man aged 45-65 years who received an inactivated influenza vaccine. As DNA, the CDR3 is TGCAGTGCTACTCGGACTAGCGGGAGCGGGGGTGAGCAGTTCTTC. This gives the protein CSATRTSGSGGEQFF.